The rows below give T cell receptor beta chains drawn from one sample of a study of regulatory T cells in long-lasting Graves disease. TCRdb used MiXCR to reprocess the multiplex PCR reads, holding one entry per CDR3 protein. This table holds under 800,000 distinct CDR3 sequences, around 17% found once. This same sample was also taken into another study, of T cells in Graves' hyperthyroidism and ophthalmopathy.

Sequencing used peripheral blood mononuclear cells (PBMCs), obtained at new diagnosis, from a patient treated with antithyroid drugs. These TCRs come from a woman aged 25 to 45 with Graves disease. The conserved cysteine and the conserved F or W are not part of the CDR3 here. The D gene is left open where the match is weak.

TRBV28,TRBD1,ASTVTGSGYT
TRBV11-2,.,ASSLPTETGELF
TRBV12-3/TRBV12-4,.,ASSLGDSQETQY
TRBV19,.,ASSIGMNTEAF
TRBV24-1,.,ATRTGLGDNEQF
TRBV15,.,ATSRDVGVLGTEAF
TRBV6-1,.,AASPGKNNQPQH
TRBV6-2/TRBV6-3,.,ASGPLDTIEQF
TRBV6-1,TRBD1,ASSTGVNEKLF
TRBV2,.,ASHKGVGAF
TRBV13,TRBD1,ASSHDRGSTGELF
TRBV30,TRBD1,AWTAGGAGYGYT
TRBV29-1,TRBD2,SAGGGRETQY
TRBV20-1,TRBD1,SATTGSSYEQY
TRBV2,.,ASSALAVYEQY
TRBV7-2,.,ASSFRGGGNEQF
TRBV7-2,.,ASSLGLSQETQY
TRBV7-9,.,ASSAGTYSNQPQH
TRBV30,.,AWSVVKSIGGETQY
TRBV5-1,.,ASSLDAFKVSEQY
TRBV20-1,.,SAIPPVQDNEQF
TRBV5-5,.,ASSLASYSYEQY
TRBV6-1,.,ASSEVPTDSQY
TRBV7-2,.,ASSVLQGLGELF
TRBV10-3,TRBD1,AISGLQGFGYT
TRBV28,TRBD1,ASSSRTGDQPQH
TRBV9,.,ASSLGWSANEQF
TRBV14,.,ASSPTEGSVQETQY
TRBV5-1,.,ASSLFAENSYEQY
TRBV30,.,AWNRGEGTEAF
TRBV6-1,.,ASRPRQNTGELF
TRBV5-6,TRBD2,ASSPTSDYNEQF
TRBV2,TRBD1,ASSERTGRNQPQH
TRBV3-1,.,ASSQPAGSGGYT
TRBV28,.,ASGATGLGQPQH
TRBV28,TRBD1,ASSWGQGFTDTQY
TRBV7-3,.,ASRPQGPTGELF
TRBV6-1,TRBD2,ASSEIGGSRDEQF
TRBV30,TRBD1,AWRTGGAGELF
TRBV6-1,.,ASSEASAGVEKLF
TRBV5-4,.,ASSLVGGSWNEQF
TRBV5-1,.,ASSLAPNYGYT
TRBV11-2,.,ASSLDPHSGDKNIQY
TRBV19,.,ASMGPGVWTEDF
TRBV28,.,ASSLTPTWEAPQPQH
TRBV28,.,ASKGRQRGNSPLH
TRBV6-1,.,ASSEAPGGNTIY
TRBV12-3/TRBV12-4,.,ASSFTGNTDTQY
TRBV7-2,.,ASSLSGEPYEQY
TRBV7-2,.,ASSLIPGVGELF
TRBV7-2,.,ASSLATTGNSQPQH
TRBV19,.,ASSISSAGEQF
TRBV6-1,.,ASSGTTSSYNSPLH
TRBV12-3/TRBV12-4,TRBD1,ASGGTGINEKLF
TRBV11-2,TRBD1,ASSRRDRGISNSPLH
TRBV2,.,ASGGGGAVRTTYNSPLH
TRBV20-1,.,SFTTLKTQY
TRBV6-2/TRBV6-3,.,ASSFFRTANTEAF
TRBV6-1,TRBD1,ASNDRDVDIQY
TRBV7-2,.,ASSLGLAGDGTDTQY